This TCR beta chain was captured by sequencing in a study of T cell responses to AZD1222 COVID-19 vaccine. Study conclusions and caveats: The study sampled repertoires only after the peak T cell response. Spike as a whole was targeted by vaccine-associated CD4 TCRs, dominant at 160-218 and 743-854.

As for this clone: Its antigen is unknown.

The CDR3 extends over 12 amino acids. The V gene end was trimmed by 4 bases and the J gene end by 10 bases; junction bases not matched to a gene: 7. Per the germline V gene, CDR1 is GTSNPN and CDR2 is SVGIG (reference sequence). Assay used: immunoSEQ multiplex PCR; TCRdb lists only in-frame clones, some missing. Here the sample spans 130,000 or so clones, over 75% being singletons. The J gene is TRBJ2-1, the V gene TRBV30; 7 positions agree with TRBD1. The sequence derives from an adult in good health. This specimen consisted of peripheral blood, obtained on day 0 of AZD1222 vaccination. The CDR3 sequence: CAWNSLGGEQFF. CDR3 nucleotide sequence: TGTGCCTGGAATAGTTTAGGGGGCGAGCAGTTCTTC. Full variable domain (missing parts from reference TRBV30 and TRBJ2-1): SQTIHQWPATLVQPVGSPLSLECTVEGTSNPNLYWYRQAAGRGLQLLFYSVGIGQISSEVPQNLSASRPQDRQFILSSKKLLLSDSGFYLCAWNSLGGEQFFGPGTRLTVL.